These 16 T cell receptor beta chains share one sample of origin, sequenced in a study of blood T cell repertoires in COVID-19. Profiling relied on immunoSEQ multiplex PCR, and the TCRdb table lists in-frame clones only, not all of them. This table holds around 100,000 clones, about nine tenths found once. Sequenced material: peripheral blood. The source of these receptors is a man aged 45-65 years with acute or convalescent COVID-19.

The genes are TRBV6-5 and TRBJ2-7, with unresolved D. The CDR3 sequence is 12 residues long. V was trimmed by 6 bases and J by 6 bases, leaving 12 bases between them. Germline V CDR1 and CDR2: MNHEY, SVGAGI. Here the CDR3 DNA reads TGTGCCAGCAGAGCCCTAGAGAGCGAGCAGTACTTC. Amino acid sequence: CASRALESEQYF.

The chain recombines TRBV7-8 with TRBJ2-7; D is possibly TRBD2 (5 bases). This CDR3 region has 14 residues. V was clipped by 4 bases and J by 6 bases, with 16 bases between them. Germline loops: CDR1 SGHVS, CDR2 FQNEAQ. Here the CDR3 reads CASSSGEHSLEQYF. The CDR3 nucleotides read TGTGCCAGCAGCTCCGGGGAGCACTCCCTCGAGCAGTACTTC.

The genes are TRBV12-3 or TRBV12-4 and TRBJ2-5, with D possibly matching TRBD1 (5 bases). This CDR3 contains 12 residues. Trimming cost V 5 bases and J 5 bases, with 9 bases left between them. CDR3 sequence: CASSTGVETQYF. The CDR3 DNA sequence: TGTGCCAGCAGTACAGGAGTGGAGACCCAGTACTTC.

This chain links TRBV19 with TRBJ2-7, with D maybe TRBD1 (6 bases). Trimming took 7 bases from V and 3 from J, leaving 19 bases between them. The CDR3 has 15 residues. CDR1 and CDR2 (germline): LNHDA, SQIVND (reference sequence). For the CDR3, the DNA is TGTGCCAGTACCTCCCAAGGGGGATTGGGCTACGAGCAGTACTTC. This translates into CASTSQGGLGYEQYF.

This chain joins TRBV11-3 and TRBJ2-1; 7 nucleotides align to TRBD1. Germline V gives CDR1 SGHNT, CDR2 YENEEA. This CDR3 has 14 residues. The V segment lost 5 bases and the J segment 2 bases; nucleotides outside the gene matches: 3. Here the CDR3 DNA reads TGTGCCAGCAGCCGACAGGGTACCTACAATGAGCAGTTCTTC. Its translation is CASSRQGTYNEQFF.

The V gene is TRBV11-2, the J gene TRBJ2-5; 9 bases are a match to TRBD2. V lost 4 bases to trimming and J lost 5 bases; unmatched junction nucleotides: 8. Per the germline V gene, CDR1 is SGHAT and CDR2 is FQNNGV. CDR3 size: 15 residues. The CDR3 bases are TGTGCCAGCAGCTATACCGGGACTAGCTCCGAGACCCAGTACTTC. Protein: CASSYTGTSSETQYF. The full variable domain, its missing parts supplied by reference TRBV11-2 and TRBJ2-5, is EAGVAQSPRYKIIEKRQSVAFWCNPISGHATLYWYQQILGQGPKLLIQFQNNGVVDDSQLPKDRFSAERLKGVDSTLKIQPAKLEDSAVYLCASSYTGTSSETQYFGPGTRLLVL.

The chain carries TRBV7-8 and TRBJ2-7; 7 nucleotides agree with TRBD2. The CDR3 runs 14 residues. CDR1 and CDR2 from the germline V gene are SGHVS and FQNEAQ. V trimming: 5 bases; J trimming: 0 bases; junction bases outside the gene matches: 4. CDR3 DNA: TGTGCCAGCAGCACAACTAGCGTCTCCTACGAGCAGTACTTC. It yields the protein CASSTTSVSYEQYF.

The V call is TRBV19, the J call TRBJ2-1; 7 nucleotides line up with TRBD2. Germline loops: CDR1 LNHDA, CDR2 SQIVND (reference sequence). This CDR3 is 14 amino acids long. J was trimmed by 2 bases and V by 2 bases; bases with no gene match: 0. CDR3 residues: CASSIRGAYNEQFF. In DNA, the CDR3 is TGTGCCAGTAGTATACGGGGGGCCTACAATGAGCAGTTCTTC.

V is TRBV6-5 and J is TRBJ1-4, with TRBD1 matching over 9 bases. Unmatched junction bases numbered 4, after V lost 6 bases and J lost 2 bases. The CDR3 extends over 15 amino acids. From germline, CDR1 is MNHEY and CDR2 SVGAGI. CDR3 sequence (DNA): TGTGCCAGCAGACCTGACAGGGGGACTAATGAAAAACTGTTTTTT. This sequence encodes CASRPDRGTNEKLFF.

This clone was seen just once. The chain employs TRBV5-1 and TRBJ1-2, with D possibly being TRBD1 (5 bases). V was cut by 0 bases and J by 7 bases, with 13 bases left in between. This CDR3 spans 14 amino acids. The germline gives CDR1 SGHRS, CDR2 YFSETQ. In DNA form, the CDR3 reads TGCGCCAGCAGCTTGGCCGGCAGGGAGGGTGGCTACACCTTC. It translates to CASSLAGREGGYTF.

V is TRBV12-5 and J is TRBJ2-6; 8 positions agree with TRBD2. V lost 11 bases and J lost 1; bases outside the gene matches: 7. This CDR3 is built from 15 residues. From germline, CDR1 is LGHNT and CDR2 FRNRAP. CDR3 loop: CARRGGDSGANVLTF. DNA of the CDR3: TGTGCTCGCCGGGGGGGAGATTCTGGGGCCAACGTCCTGACTTTC.

CDR3 residues: CASSPSGMETQYF. In DNA, the CDR3 is TGTGCCAGCAGCCCTAGCGGGATGGAGACCCAGTACTTC. The chain combines TRBV6-2 or TRBV6-3 with TRBJ2-5, with 9 bases identical to TRBD2. CDR1 MNHEY and CDR2 SVGEGT come from the germline V gene. Losses at the gene ends were 6 bases for V and 5 bases for J; bases not matched to a gene: 4. This CDR3 region has 13 residues.

J is TRBJ1-2 and V is TRBV2; 12 bases match TRBD1. V was pared by 7 bases and J by 0 bases, with 12 bases of the junction left unmatched. In germline, CDR1 is SNHLY, CDR2 FYNNEI. This CDR3 is 18 amino acids long. The CDR3 region is CASTGGTGGILANYGYTF. The DNA of the CDR3 is TGTGCCAGCACCGGTGGGACAGGGGGCATCCTAGCTAACTATGGCTACACCTTC.

V gene TRBV5-1 combines with J gene TRBJ2-5, with 7 bases that match TRBD2. Germline CDR1 SGHRS, CDR2 YFSETQ. The CDR3 has 14 residues. V was pared by 3 bases and J by 1 base, with 3 bases of the junction left unmatched. The CDR3 nucleotides read TGCGCCAGCAGCTCTAGCGGTTTCCAAGAGACCCAGTACTTC. It yields the protein CASSSSGFQETQYF.

This clone occurred once. V gene TRBV5-4 combines with J gene TRBJ1-3; maybe TRBD1 (5 bases). CDR3 size: 16 residues. The V and J ends lost 2 bases and 0 bases respectively, with 12 bases between them. The V gene's germline CDR1 is SGHNT and CDR2 YYREEE (reference sequence). CDR3 sequence reads: CASSFGTINSGNTIYF. The DNA of the CDR3 is TGTGCCAGCAGCTTCGGGACTATAAACTCTGGAAACACCATATATTTT. The variable domain in full, with the rest retrieved from reference TRBV5-4 and TRBJ1-3, is ETGVTQSPTHLIKTRGQQVTLRCSSQSGHNTVSWYQQALGQGPQFIFQYYREEENGRGNFPPRFSGLQFPNYSSELNVNALELDDSALYLCASSFGTINSGNTIYFGEGSWLTVV.

This clone occurred once. J is TRBJ2-1 and V is TRBV5-1, with 11 bases fitting TRBD1. The CDR3 has 15 residues. Germline assignment: CDR1 SGHRS and CDR2 YFSETQ. J gave up 3 bases and V 2 bases, and 1 base lay outside the gene matches. CDR3 loop: CASSFGTGGYNEQFF. The CDR3, as DNA: TGCGCCAGCAGCTTCGGGACAGGGGGCTACAATGAGCAGTTCTTC.